A selection of T cell receptor beta chains follows, all from one sample in a study of control samples from healthy donors and cancer patients. TCRdb's table, derived via immunoSEQ multiplex PCR, lists solely in-frame clones and lacks some. The sample lists about 120,000 clones, just over 90% occurring once. The sample consisted of blood. The origin of the receptors is a woman aged 18-35 years in good health. CDR3s include the opening cysteine and the closing phenylalanine or tryptophan. Each record gives: D gene, J gene, V gene, clone size, CDR3 protein, CDR3 DNA. A D gene is named only where the DNA matches it firmly. Clone size, where shown, is once, few, many, or a class for clones that have expanded.

.,TRBJ1-4,TRBV6-1,many,CASSEGWNSNEKLFF,TGTGCCAGCAGCGAAGGATGGAACTCTAATGAAAAACTGTTTTTT
.,TRBJ1-1,TRBV19,.,CASEDGRQNTEAFF,TGTGCCAGTGAAGATGGGAGACAGAACACTGAAGCTTTCTTT
TRBD1,TRBJ1-4,TRBV19,.,CASSPRQGRLGEKLFF,TGTGCCAGTAGTCCCCGACAGGGGAGGCTCGGTGAAAAACTGTTTTTT
.,TRBJ1-5,TRBV25-1,.,CASSVTVYSNQPQHF,TGTGCCAGCAGTGTTACAGTGTATAGCAATCAGCCCCAGCATTTT
.,TRBJ1-2,TRBV10-3,.,CATHHEVEKLDYGYTF,TGTGCCACACACCACGAGGTTGAAAAGCTTGACTATGGCTACACCTTC
.,TRBJ2-1,TRBV9,.,CASSVGERFWDEQFF,TGTGCCAGCAGCGTAGGGGAGCGGTTCTGGGATGAGCAGTTCTTC
TRBD1,TRBJ2-7,TRBV9,.,CASSADRVNEQYF,TGTGCCAGCAGCGCGGACAGGGTCAACGAGCAGTACTTC
TRBD1,TRBJ2-1,TRBV5-1,.,CASRGPGGSSYNEQFF,TGCGCCAGCAGAGGGCCAGGGGGAAGCTCCTACAATGAGCAGTTCTTC
TRBD1,TRBJ1-5,TRBV10-2,.,CASTGGRGQGDYQPQHF,TGCGCCAGCACGGGTGGACGCGGACAGGGGGATTATCAGCCCCAGCATTTT
.,TRBJ1-1,TRBV9,.,CASSAVGNTEAFF,TGTGCCAGCAGCGCGGTGGGGAACACTGAAGCTTTCTTT
.,TRBJ1-2,TRBV5-1,.,CASRLRNKPKQEDYGYTF,TGCGCCAGCAGGTTACGAAACAAACCAAAACAAGAAGACTATGGCTACACCTTC
.,TRBJ1-1,TRBV18,.,CASSPDINTEAFF,TGTGCCAGCTCCCCGGACATAAACACTGAAGCTTTCTTT
TRBD2,TRBJ2-3,TRBV7-2,.,CASSPAAGRSTDTQYF,TGTGCCAGCAGTCCAGCAGCGGGACGGAGCACAGATACGCAGTATTTT
.,TRBJ2-6,TRBV24-1,.,CATGGNHPSGANVLTF,TGTGCCACCGGCGGCAACCACCCCTCTGGGGCCAACGTCCTGACTTTC
TRBD2,TRBJ2-1,TRBV5-1,.,CASSLGTSGGAGHEQFF,TGCGCCAGCAGCCTCGGGACTAGCGGGGGGGCTGGTCATGAGCAGTTCTTC
.,TRBJ2-1,TRBV28,.,CASSLRVSGEQFF,TGTGCCAGCAGCCTCAGGGTTTCGGGTGAGCAGTTCTTC
TRBD2,TRBJ2-1,TRBV11-2,.,CASRGTSGSNEQFF,TGTGCCAGCCGAGGGACTAGCGGGAGCAATGAGCAGTTCTTC
.,TRBJ2-2,TRBV9,.,CASSAAEAGTGELFF,TGTGCCAGCAGCGCGGCTGAAGCGGGCACCGGGGAGCTGTTTTTT
.,TRBJ1-1,TRBV28,once,CASSLFGGKAFF,TGTGCCAGCAGTTTATTCGGGGGGAAAGCTTTCTTT
TRBD1,TRBJ1-2,TRBV6-5,.,CASTPGGILGYTF,TGTGCCAGCACCCCAGGGGGGATTCTTGGCTACACCTTC
TRBD2,TRBJ2-5,TRBV4-2,.,CASSQEGLVEETQYF,TGTGCCAGCAGCCAAGAGGGACTAGTGGAGGAGACCCAGTACTTC
TRBD2,TRBJ2-3,TRBV9,.,CASSEGTSGFTDTQYF,TGTGCCAGCAGCGAAGGGACTAGCGGTTTCACAGATACGCAGTATTTT
.,TRBJ1-3,TRBV21-1,.,CASSKEGKSSGNTIYF,TGTGCCAGCAGCAAAGAAGGGAAGAGCTCTGGAAACACCATATATTTT
TRBD1,TRBJ2-3,TRBV28,few,CASSLSANQGANQADTQYF,TGTGCCAGCAGTTTATCCGCAAACCAGGGGGCAAACCAGGCAGATACGCAGTATTTT
TRBD2,TRBJ2-7,TRBV7-2,.,CASSLEAGVGLAEQYF,TGTGCCAGCAGCTTGGAGGCGGGAGTGGGCCTTGCCGAGCAGTACTTC
TRBD2,TRBJ2-3,TRBV4-1,.,CASSQGLAGILTDTQYF,TGCGCCAGCAGCCAAGGCCTAGCGGGGATACTCACAGATACGCAGTATTTT
.,TRBJ2-3,TRBV27,.,CASNHRYAADTQYF,TGTGCCAGCAACCACCGATACGCGGCAGATACGCAGTATTTT
.,TRBJ2-1,TRBV19,.,CASSIWDQEGNEQFF,TGTGCCAGTAGTATTTGGGACCAAGAGGGCAATGAGCAGTTCTTC
TRBD1,TRBJ1-1,TRBV6-5,.,CATWGQANTEAFF,TGTGCCACCTGGGGACAGGCGAACACTGAAGCTTTCTTT
.,TRBJ1-3,TRBV19,.,CASSPTGGGQGNTIYF,TGTGCCAGTAGCCCCACGGGGGGGGGCCAAGGAAACACCATATATTTT
.,TRBJ1-4,TRBV9,once,CASSPRVEGGNEKLFF,TGTGCCAGCAGCCCCCGGGTTGAGGGGGGGAATGAAAAACTGTTTTTT
.,TRBJ1-2,TRBV3-1/TRBV3-2,.,CASGSQDRYYGYTF,TGTGCCAGCGGTTCTCAGGACCGATACTATGGCTACACCTTC
.,TRBJ1-5,TRBV19,few,CASSTQRNQPQHF,TGTGCCAGTAGTACACAGAGAAATCAGCCCCAGCATTTT
TRBD1,TRBJ2-2,TRBV7-2,.,CASSLRQGAGELFF,TGTGCCAGCAGCCTCCGACAGGGGGCCGGGGAGCTGTTTTTT
.,TRBJ1-5,TRBV19,.,CASSMFRPGINQPQHF,TGTGCCAGTAGTATGTTTCGTCCAGGAATCAATCAGCCCCAGCATTTT
.,TRBJ1-5,TRBV28,.,CASAGEQGRGSNQPQHF,TGTGCCAGCGCAGGGGAACAGGGTAGGGGTTCCAATCAGCCCCAGCATTTT
.,TRBJ1-3,TRBV4-2,.,CASSQDLLSGNTIYF,TGTGCCAGCAGCCAAGATTTGCTCTCTGGAAACACCATATATTTT
.,TRBJ1-1,TRBV5-4,.,CASSLGYAEAGEAFF,TGTGCCAGCAGCTTGGGATATGCCGAGGCAGGGGAGGCTTTCTTT